This T cell receptor (beta chain) was obtained from a study of blood T cell repertoires in COVID-19 (dated by TCRdb to the early 2020s). About the study as a whole: Samples covering the acute and convalescent phases of COVID-19 were provided by collaborators in the United States, Italy and Spain. Where HLA class I and class II types were available, the types were taken from metadata supplied by the sample provider, not from assay-based typing. Deeply sampled blood TCRbeta repertoires from subjects exposed to, actively infected with, or recovered from COVID-19 were included in the dataset. Nearly every sample came with metadata listing a de-identified subject ID, COVID-19 status, age in years and sex. The samples were drawn from the first 160 participants of the ongoing ImmuneRACE study and from over a thousand subjects provided by 6 global collaborators. A freely available public database, intended as a resource for researchers studying the immune response to SARS-CoV-2, is where the repertoires were released. The material from the prospective study consisted of cDNA or gDNA derived from T cells, B-cell-depleted T cells, or PBMCs.

In its sample, this clone was seen once. It has no known antigen specificity. Per-base quality was not reported, and no clone a single base away is much larger than it. One collaborating source in Seattle enrolled patients while the patients were actively infected and followed the patients over time throughout the course of disease. Each collaborating institution followed its own protocols to collect whole blood in K2EDTA tubes. For TCRbeta analysis, collaborators shipped samples in one of three forms: frozen whole blood, isolated PBMCs, or DNA extracted from either of those sample types. General study outcomes and caveats: The quantity of clinical and demographic metadata differed by source and by participant and was supplied without curation.

V and J are trimmed by 5 bases and 3 bases, and the gene matches miss 4 bases of the junction. Inclusive of the bounding cysteine and phenylalanine, the CDR3 is 15 residues long. Only the CDR3 DNA stays, 45 bases, in frame from base 1. Based on the germline V gene (reference sequence), the CDR1 and CDR2 sequences are SEHNR and FQNEAQ. TCRbeta CDR3 regions were amplified from genomic DNA using the immunoSEQ Assay, a bias-controlled multiplex PCR. The original pipeline was this. The number of nucleated cells in each sample was estimated from the amplification of reference gene primers within the assay. To quantify the absolute abundance of each unique TCRbeta CDR3 rearrangement, sequence reads were collapsed and filtered. For each sample, productive Simpson clonality was calculated by taking the square root of Simpson's diversity index across productive rearrangements. The table comes from immuneACCESS by way of TCRdb, which keeps in-frame sequences with V and J called. Part of the clones is missing from these tables; in studies checked, under half for an unresolved V gene and the rest for unknown reasons. The D gene and trimming were derived from the DNA, and the V and J assignments and clone size from that table. This sample has hundreds of thousands of clones in its table, and more than 70% of those were observed once. Roughly 6.6% of the sample is in the top ten clones.

The V and J segments used are TRBV7-9 and TRBJ2-1; TRBD2 matches 10 bases in the middle. The sequencing input was peripheral blood. This clonotype was sampled from a woman aged 70-85 years with COVID-19, enrolled during active disease. The nucleotide sequence reads as follows: TGTGCCAGCAGCCTGAGCGGGGGGGTCTACAATGAGCAGTTCTTC. Its translation is CASSLSGGVYNEQFF.